The rows below give T cell receptor beta chains drawn from one sample of a study of T cell responses to AZD1222 COVID-19 vaccine. Produced via immunoSEQ multiplex PCR; TCRdb's table is partial and in-frame only. Among 170,000 or so clones, about nine tenths were seen once, and the ten largest hold approximately 2.5%. Sequences were derived from peripheral blood, sampled on day 0 of AZD1222 vaccination. Source of these receptors: an adult in good health. Each CDR3 is given with its conserved first and last residue. A D gene is named only where the DNA matches it firmly. A clone size is listed for some rows: how often the clone was seen (once, few, many), or a class if it is expanded.

j_gene: TRBJ1-5; v_gene: TRBV19; d_gene: TRBD1; abundance: NA; CDR3nt: TGTGCCAGTAGTAGGACCGGGACAGGGAATCGGAATCAGCCCCAGCATTTT; CDR3aa: CASSRTGTGNRNQPQHF
j_gene: TRBJ1-1; v_gene: TRBV7-9; d_gene: NA; abundance: NA; CDR3nt: TGTGCCAGCACCTTGGACACGCGTCACACTGAAGCTTTCTTT; CDR3aa: CASTLDTRHTEAFF
j_gene: TRBJ2-7; v_gene: TRBV5-5; d_gene: NA; abundance: NA; CDR3nt: TGTGCCAGCAGCCCGGGACGTGGCAGGCCCCTGAGCTACGAGCAGTACTTC; CDR3aa: CASSPGRGRPLSYEQYF
j_gene: TRBJ2-2; v_gene: TRBV7-2; d_gene: NA; abundance: once; CDR3nt: TGTGCCAGCAGCTTGATGGCGGGATCGAACACCGGGGAGCTGTTTTTT; CDR3aa: CASSLMAGSNTGELFF
j_gene: TRBJ1-4; v_gene: TRBV5-1; d_gene: NA; abundance: NA; CDR3nt: TGCGCCAGCAGCTTGCCCGGGGGCCATGAAAAACTGTTTTTT; CDR3aa: CASSLPGGHEKLFF
j_gene: TRBJ1-4; v_gene: TRBV11-1; d_gene: NA; abundance: once; CDR3nt: TGTGCCAGCAGCCCCCGGGAGCGGGGATCTAATGAAAAACTGTTTTTT; CDR3aa: CASSPRERGSNEKLFF
j_gene: TRBJ1-4; v_gene: TRBV6-5; d_gene: NA; abundance: NA; CDR3nt: TGTGCCAGCAGTTACTCTCGACAAGCTAATGAAAAACTGTTTTTT; CDR3aa: CASSYSRQANEKLFF
j_gene: TRBJ1-1; v_gene: TRBV3-1/TRBV3-2; d_gene: NA; abundance: NA; CDR3nt: TGTGCCAGCAGCCAAGACAGGTCGGAAGCTTTCTTT; CDR3aa: CASSQDRSEAFF
j_gene: TRBJ1-2; v_gene: TRBV7-9; d_gene: NA; abundance: NA; CDR3nt: TGTGCCAGCAGCTTATCCTCGGGCGATGGCTACACCTTC; CDR3aa: CASSLSSGDGYTF
j_gene: TRBJ1-2; v_gene: TRBV11-2; d_gene: NA; abundance: NA; CDR3nt: TGTGCCAGCAGTTTGACGGATTGGAACTATGGCTACACCTTC; CDR3aa: CASSLTDWNYGYTF
j_gene: TRBJ2-3; v_gene: TRBV29-1; d_gene: TRBD2; abundance: NA; CDR3nt: TGCAGCGTTGCCCTAGCGGGAGCCCCTAGATCTGCGCAGTATTTT; CDR3aa: CSVALAGAPRSAQYF
j_gene: TRBJ1-6; v_gene: TRBV6-5; d_gene: TRBD1; abundance: NA; CDR3nt: TGTGCCAGCAGGAATCCAGGGGGGGGTAATTCACCCCTCCACTTT; CDR3aa: CASRNPGGGNSPLHF
j_gene: TRBJ2-6; v_gene: TRBV6-5; d_gene: NA; abundance: once; CDR3nt: TGTGCCAGCAGTTACCGCCGGGGAGCTGGGGCCAACGTCCTGACTTTC; CDR3aa: CASSYRRGAGANVLTF
j_gene: TRBJ2-7; v_gene: TRBV30; d_gene: TRBD2; abundance: NA; CDR3nt: TGTGCCTGGAGAAGACTAGCCCTCGTGAACGAGCAGTACTTC; CDR3aa: CAWRRLALVNEQYF
j_gene: TRBJ2-7; v_gene: TRBV6-1; d_gene: TRBD2; abundance: NA; CDR3nt: TGTGCCAGCAGTGACCCCGGACTAGTATACTACGAGCAGTACTTC; CDR3aa: CASSDPGLVYYEQYF
j_gene: TRBJ2-1; v_gene: TRBV5-1; d_gene: TRBD2; abundance: NA; CDR3nt: TGCGCCAGCAGCTTGTCTTGGGCGGGAGGCTCCTACAATGAGCAGTTCTTC; CDR3aa: CASSLSWAGGSYNEQFF
j_gene: TRBJ1-1; v_gene: TRBV7-2; d_gene: NA; abundance: NA; CDR3nt: TGTGCCAGCAGTACCGGGCTGAACACTGAAGCTTTCTTT; CDR3aa: CASSTGLNTEAFF
j_gene: TRBJ1-1; v_gene: TRBV5-1; d_gene: NA; abundance: NA; CDR3nt: TGCGCCAGCAGCTTGGAAGGGGCAGGGCTGACTGAAGCTTTCTTT; CDR3aa: CASSLEGAGLTEAFF
j_gene: TRBJ1-3; v_gene: TRBV2; d_gene: NA; abundance: NA; CDR3nt: TGTGCCAGCAGGACCGACCAGGGGTCTGGAAACACCATATATTTT; CDR3aa: CASRTDQGSGNTIYF
j_gene: TRBJ2-7; v_gene: TRBV5-6; d_gene: TRBD2; abundance: NA; CDR3nt: TGTGCCAGCAGCCACAGGACTAGCGGGAGCTACGAGCAGTACTTC; CDR3aa: CASSHRTSGSYEQYF
j_gene: TRBJ2-7; v_gene: TRBV2; d_gene: TRBD1; abundance: NA; CDR3nt: TGTGCCAGCAGTGCGGGACAGGCCCATTACGAGCAGTACTTC; CDR3aa: CASSAGQAHYEQYF
j_gene: TRBJ1-1; v_gene: TRBV24-1; d_gene: TRBD1; abundance: NA; CDR3nt: TGTGCCACCAGGGGGACAGGGGGCAAGGGAACTGAAGCTTTCTTT; CDR3aa: CATRGTGGKGTEAFF
j_gene: TRBJ1-4; v_gene: TRBV18; d_gene: NA; abundance: NA; CDR3nt: TGTGCCAGCTCTCCCAGGGCAACTAATGAAAAACTGTTTTTT; CDR3aa: CASSPRATNEKLFF
j_gene: TRBJ1-1; v_gene: TRBV6-5; d_gene: NA; abundance: NA; CDR3nt: TGTGCCAGCAGTTACTCTAACCGTCTGAACACTGAAGCTTTCTTT; CDR3aa: CASSYSNRLNTEAFF
j_gene: TRBJ2-6; v_gene: TRBV5-5; d_gene: NA; abundance: NA; CDR3nt: TGTGCCAGCAGCCTACAGGGTGCTGGGGCCAACGTCCTGACTTTC; CDR3aa: CASSLQGAGANVLTF
j_gene: TRBJ2-2; v_gene: TRBV27; d_gene: TRBD2; abundance: NA; CDR3nt: TGTGCCAGCAGTTCCCAGCGGGAGGGCCCCGGGGAGCTGTTTTTT; CDR3aa: CASSSQREGPGELFF
j_gene: TRBJ1-6; v_gene: TRBV4-2; d_gene: NA; abundance: NA; CDR3nt: TGTGCCAGCAGCCAAGTTTGGGTAAAGGGGGATTATTCACCCCTCCACTTT; CDR3aa: CASSQVWVKGDYSPLHF
j_gene: TRBJ2-1; v_gene: TRBV30; d_gene: NA; abundance: NA; CDR3nt: TGTGCCTGGAGTGTACGAGGGATGGGCTCCTACAATGAGCAGTTCTTC; CDR3aa: CAWSVRGMGSYNEQFF
j_gene: TRBJ2-7; v_gene: TRBV5-1; d_gene: NA; abundance: NA; CDR3nt: TGCGCCAGCAGATTTATAGGGTCCCACGAGCAGTACTTC; CDR3aa: CASRFIGSHEQYF
j_gene: TRBJ2-1; v_gene: TRBV28; d_gene: NA; abundance: NA; CDR3nt: TGTGCCAGCAGTTCCCCCGGAGGGAGCTCCTACAATGAGCAGTTCTTC; CDR3aa: CASSSPGGSSYNEQFF
j_gene: TRBJ1-4; v_gene: TRBV15; d_gene: TRBD1; abundance: once; CDR3nt: TGTGCCACCAGCAGAGGGGGGACAGGCGAAAAACTGTTTTTT; CDR3aa: CATSRGGTGEKLFF
j_gene: TRBJ2-7; v_gene: TRBV6-6; d_gene: NA; abundance: NA; CDR3nt: TGTGCCAGCAGTTACTCGGGCAGCTCCTACGAGCAGTACTTC; CDR3aa: CASSYSGSSYEQYF
j_gene: TRBJ2-3; v_gene: TRBV23-1; d_gene: NA; abundance: NA; CDR3nt: TGCGCCAGCAGTCAAACACTTGGGAGACCGAACCGAAAGGAGACAGATACGCAGTATTTT; CDR3aa: CASSQTLGRPNRKETDTQYF
j_gene: TRBJ1-1; v_gene: TRBV20-1; d_gene: TRBD1; abundance: NA; CDR3nt: TGCAGTGCTAGTAGGGACAGGGGTTATGAAGCTTTCTTT; CDR3aa: CSASRDRGYEAFF
j_gene: TRBJ2-7; v_gene: TRBV7-3; d_gene: NA; abundance: NA; CDR3nt: TGTGCCAGCAGCTCCAATGGAGGGCCCTACGAGCAGTACTTC; CDR3aa: CASSSNGGPYEQYF
j_gene: TRBJ1-2; v_gene: TRBV7-9; d_gene: NA; abundance: NA; CDR3nt: TGTGCCAGCAGTTCCAGGGAGGACCCCTCCTATGGCTACACCTTC; CDR3aa: CASSSREDPSYGYTF
j_gene: TRBJ1-3; v_gene: TRBV11-3; d_gene: NA; abundance: NA; CDR3nt: TGTGCCAGCAGCGGGGATTCTGGAAACACCATATATTTT; CDR3aa: CASSGDSGNTIYF
j_gene: TRBJ1-2; v_gene: TRBV29-1; d_gene: NA; abundance: NA; CDR3nt: TGCAGCGTTGCGGTCAGTAACTATGGCTACACCTTC; CDR3aa: CSVAVSNYGYTF
j_gene: TRBJ1-2; v_gene: TRBV9; d_gene: TRBD1; abundance: NA; CDR3nt: TGTGCCAGCAGTCCACCGGGACAGGGGTTCTTCTTCTATGGCTACACCTTC; CDR3aa: CASSPPGQGFFFYGYTF
j_gene: TRBJ2-7; v_gene: TRBV2; d_gene: TRBD1; abundance: NA; CDR3nt: TGTGCCAGCAGTGGACAGGGGGGGGCCTACGAGCAGTACTTC; CDR3aa: CASSGQGGAYEQYF
j_gene: TRBJ2-1; v_gene: TRBV6-5; d_gene: NA; abundance: NA; CDR3nt: TGTGCCAGCAGGAAAAACAATGAGCAGTTCTTC; CDR3aa: CASRKNNEQFF
j_gene: TRBJ2-7; v_gene: TRBV19; d_gene: NA; abundance: NA; CDR3nt: TGTGCCAGTAAAGGCAGGGGATCCTACGAGCAGTACTTC; CDR3aa: CASKGRGSYEQYF
j_gene: TRBJ1-2; v_gene: TRBV30; d_gene: NA; abundance: NA; CDR3nt: TGTGCCTGGACCCGGCCAGGCCAGGACTATGGCTACACCTTC; CDR3aa: CAWTRPGQDYGYTF
j_gene: TRBJ2-7; v_gene: TRBV5-4; d_gene: TRBD1; abundance: NA; CDR3nt: TGTGCCAGCAGTCGAGTCCAGGGGGTTTACGAGCAGTACTTC; CDR3aa: CASSRVQGVYEQYF
j_gene: TRBJ1-3; v_gene: TRBV19; d_gene: NA; abundance: NA; CDR3nt: TGTGCCAGTAGGCTCAGGAACACCATATATTTT; CDR3aa: CASRLRNTIYF
j_gene: TRBJ2-1; v_gene: TRBV28; d_gene: NA; abundance: NA; CDR3nt: TGTGCCAGCCCTGGGGGTGGTGAGCAGTTCTTC; CDR3aa: CASPGGGEQFF
j_gene: TRBJ2-7; v_gene: TRBV9; d_gene: NA; abundance: NA; CDR3nt: TGTGCCAGCAGCGGCAGCGAAGGGAGAGCGGACGAGCAGTACTTC; CDR3aa: CASSGSEGRADEQYF
j_gene: TRBJ1-4; v_gene: TRBV6-4; d_gene: NA; abundance: NA; CDR3nt: TGTGCCAGCAGTGTAGAAGGAGGAGAAAAACTGTTTTTT; CDR3aa: CASSVEGGEKLFF
j_gene: TRBJ1-6; v_gene: TRBV27; d_gene: TRBD1; abundance: few; CDR3nt: TGTGCCAGCAGTTTATCCCGCCCCAGACAGGGGGTTAACTCACCCCTCCACTTT; CDR3aa: CASSLSRPRQGVNSPLHF
j_gene: TRBJ1-2; v_gene: TRBV18; d_gene: TRBD1; abundance: NA; CDR3nt: TGTGCCAGCTCACCAGAGGAGGGGGCTGGGAGGTATGGCTACACCTTC; CDR3aa: CASSPEEGAGRYGYTF
j_gene: TRBJ1-2; v_gene: TRBV30; d_gene: TRBD1; abundance: NA; CDR3nt: TGTGCCTGGGGGACAGGACTTAACTATGGCTACACCTTC; CDR3aa: CAWGTGLNYGYTF